Presented here are 9 T cell receptor beta chains from one specimen sequenced in a study of glioma-infiltrating T cells. The iRepertoire nested amplicon-rescue multiplex PCR amplified TCR alpha and beta CDR3s from RNA. MiXCR, applied by TCRdb to the multiplex PCR reads, yields one record per CDR3 protein. The table includes approximately 15,000 distinct CDR3 sequences, 55% to 70% detected once. The sample was glioma tissue, nonneoplastic brain tissue, or PBMCs (not recorded which). Receptors originate from a human donor with low-grade glioma or glioblastoma, undergoing nonglioma brain surgery, or in good health (not recorded which).

Remarks on this clonotype: At one boundary the junction diverges from the germline segment, which might be a read error. This chain joins TRBV6-2 or TRBV6-3 and TRBJ2-7; tentatively, D is TRBD2 (6 bases). The CDR3 is made up of 11 amino acids. Per germline, CDR1 MNHEY and CDR2 SVGEGT. This CDR3 is CASSYHGGNHF. DNA for the CDR3: TGTGCCAGCAGTTACCACGGAGGGAACCATTTC.

This clonotype was detected once. This may arise from a read error, as a much more abundant clone is one base away. The CDR3 spells CASSLVSTEMEASF. In DNA, the CDR3 is TGTGCCAGCAGCTTAGTGTCCACCGAGATGGAAGCTTCCTTT. This chain joins TRBV7-2 and TRBJ1-1; D is unresolved. CDR3 length: 14 residues. Germline CDR1 reads SGHTA; CDR2 reads FQGNSA. Together with reference TRBV7-2 and TRBJ1-1, the CDR3 gives the full variable domain: GAGVSQSPSNKVTEKGKDVELRCDPISGHTALYWYRQSLGQGLEFLIYFQGNSAPDKSGLPSDRFSAERTGGSVSTLTIQRTQQEDSAVYLCASSLVSTEMEASFGQGTRLTVV.

CDR3 DNA sequence: TGCAGTGCTAGAGTACCATACAATGAGCAGTTCTTC. Protein sequence: CSARVPYNEQFF. The chain combines TRBV20-1 with TRBJ2-1; D gene ambiguous. Trimming pared 1 base from V and 4 bases from J, leaving 5 bases between. From germline, CDR1 is DFQATT and CDR2 SNEGSKA (reference sequence). The CDR3 is 12 amino acids.

CDR3: CASSLSNRGAGYGYTF. As DNA, the CDR3 is TGTGCCAGCAGTTTATCGAACAGGGGAGCGGGCTATGGCTACACCTTC. The chain couples TRBV27 to TRBJ1-2, with 7 bases that match TRBD1. The CDR3 totals 16 residues. Germline V lookup: CDR1 MNHEY, CDR2 SMNVEV (reference sequence). Trimming took 0 bases from V and 4 from J; bases not matched to a gene: 8.

The chain couples TRBV20-1 to TRBJ1-5; TRBD1 might be the D (5 bases). CDR1 and CDR2 (germline): DFQATT, SNEGSKA (reference sequence). Trimming left V 0 bases short and J 6 bases short, with 12 bases between. The CDR3 has 14 residues. The CDR3, as DNA: TGCAGTGCTAGAGAGGGAGGGGACTCTCAGCCCCAGCATTTT. Translated, it gives CSAREGGDSQPQHF.

The CDR3 reads CASSDRLFYNEQFF. The CDR3 bases are TGTGCCAGCAGTGATAGGCTCTTCTACAATGAGCAGTTCTTC. V usage is TRBV2 and J usage is TRBJ2-1; D is ambiguous. Germline V CDR1 and CDR2: SNHLY, FYNNEI. The CDR3 sequence is 14 residues long. The ends were cut back, 3 bases at V and 3 bases at J, with 9 bases in the middle.

The J gene is TRBJ2-1, the V gene TRBV6-5; 7 positions match TRBD1. From germline, CDR1 is MNHEY and CDR2 SVGAGI. The CDR3 runs 17 residues. V was pared by 6 bases and J by 2 bases, with 13 bases of the junction left unmatched. The CDR3 DNA reads as TGTGCCAGCAGCCGGGGTCAGGGGGAGTGGACCTACAATGAGCAGTTCTTC. It translates to CASSRGQGEWTYNEQFF.

This clonotype was detected once. The chain couples TRBV20-1 to TRBJ1-1, with a weak D call TRBD1 (5 bases). The CDR3 runs to 13 residues. V lost 1 base and J 4 bases, leaving 10 bases between the germline ends. The germline V gene encodes CDR1 DFQATT and CDR2 SNEGSKA (reference sequence). The CDR3 DNA reads TGCAGTGCTAGAGGTATCGGGGGCACTGAAGCTTTCTTT. This gives the protein CSARGIGGTEAFF.

The chain uses TRBV7-3 and TRBJ2-4; 8 bases are a match to TRBD1. The trim removed 0 bases at V and 14 bases at J, leaving 6 bases unmatched. CDR3 length: 13 residues. Germline CDR1 reads SGHTA; CDR2 reads FQGTGA. The CDR3 nucleotides are TGTGCCAGCAGCTTAACGGTGGGACAGGTGAAGTACTTC. Its protein product is CASSLTVGQVKYF.